The 21 T cell receptor beta chains below all came from one sample that was sequenced in a study of blood T cell repertoires in COVID-19. Some clones are missing from TCRdb's copy, which holds only in-frame ones; the method was immunoSEQ multiplex PCR. This sample has 160,000 or so clones, with 79% found just once. What was sequenced was peripheral blood. The receptors shown here come from a woman aged 55-70 years with COVID-19, enrolled during active disease.

The gene calls are TRBV12-5 and TRBJ2-2, with TRBD2 matching 13 bases. Germline V lookup: CDR1 LGHNT, CDR2 FRNRAP. Trimming removed 5 bases from V and 6 bases from J; junction bases left unmatched: 6. The CDR3 is made up of 16 amino acids. The CDR3: CASGTGLAGVPGELFF. CDR3 nucleotide sequence: TGTGCTAGTGGTACCGGACTAGCGGGAGTTCCCGGGGAGCTGTTTTTT.

As to this clone: Other DNA sequences in the same sample also yield this CDR3. The genes are TRBV27 and TRBJ2-1; 10 bases map to TRBD2. This CDR3 spans 15 amino acids. After removal of 2 bases from V and 9 bases from J, the junction contained 7 bases not matched to a gene. Germline values: CDR1 MNHEY, CDR2 SMNVEV (reference sequence). The CDR3 sequence: CASSLRTSGPFEQFF. In DNA form, the CDR3 reads TGTGCCAGCAGTTTAAGGACTAGCGGCCCCTTTGAGCAGTTCTTC.

The chain recombines TRBV6-6 with TRBJ1-5; D is uncertain. The CDR3 totals 12 residues. Between the trimmed V and J ends, which lost 6 bases and 6 bases, there was a span of 9 bases. Germline lookup yields CDR1 MNHNY and CDR2 SVGAGI (reference sequence). This CDR3 is CASSLLFQPQHF. The CDR3 DNA follows: TGTGCCAGCAGCCTCCTTTTTCAGCCCCAGCATTTT.

The chain joins TRBV28 to TRBJ1-3; D unclear. Trimming removed 7 bases from V and 2 bases from J, with 15 bases in between. CDR1 is MDHEN and CDR2 is SYDVKM in the germline V gene. This CDR3 contains 15 residues. The CDR3 nucleotides are TGTGCCAGCATGGTACTAGGAACCCCTGGAAACACCATATATTTT. It codes for CASMVLGTPGNTIYF.

The chain employs TRBV11-2 and TRBJ2-2; 7 positions agree with TRBD2. This CDR3 region has 16 residues. Trimming cost V 3 bases and J 4 bases; bases outside gene matches: 8. Per germline, CDR1 SGHAT and CDR2 FQNNGV. This CDR3 is CASSLGLYSLTGELFF. The CDR3, as DNA: TGTGCCAGCAGCTTGGGACTATATTCACTCACCGGGGAGCTGTTTTTT.

The gene calls are TRBV27 and TRBJ2-3, with 7 positions matching TRBD2. The germline CDR1 and CDR2 sequences are MNHEY and SMNVEV (reference sequence). The CDR3 is made up of 15 amino acids. The J segment lost 6 bases and the V segment lost 7 bases, leaving 13 bases of the junction unmatched. The CDR3 sequence is CASKIIAGDADTQYF. Written as DNA, the CDR3 is TGTGCCAGCAAAATAATCGCGGGAGATGCTGATACGCAGTATTTT.

This sequence joins TRBV6-2 or TRBV6-3 and TRBJ2-1; TRBD2 aligns across 7 bases. The germline V gene encodes CDR1 MNHEY and CDR2 SVGEGT. The CDR3 length is 14 residues. V trimming: 5 bases; J trimming: 2 bases; junction bases outside the gene matches: 3. Here the CDR3 reads CASSLAEPYNEQFF. The CDR3 nucleotides read TGTGCCAGCAGTCTAGCGGAACCCTACAATGAGCAGTTCTTC.

The rearrangement links TRBV28 to TRBJ2-1; 7 bases fit TRBD1. V was pared by 5 bases and J by 5 bases, with 15 bases of the junction left unmatched. CDR1 and CDR2 from the germline V gene are MDHEN and SYDVKM. The CDR3 has 17 amino acids. The CDR3 nucleotides read TGTGCCAGCAGTCCTCCCTCCGGGACAGCGACCCACAATGAGCAGTTCTTC. Its translation is CASSPPSGTATHNEQFF.

This chain connects TRBV3-1 (or the pseudogene TRBV3-2) to TRBJ1-2, with D unclear. CDR1 is LGHDT, CDR2 YNNKEL, per germline (reference sequence). CDR3 size: 15 residues. V lost 0 bases to trimming and J lost 4 bases, with 12 bases between them. The CDR3 DNA is TGTGCCAGCAGCCAAGAGACTCTCAGCCGCTATGGCTACACCTTC. This translates into CASSQETLSRYGYTF.

The genes are TRBV24-1 and TRBJ2-7; 11 bases map to TRBD1. Germline V gene lookup returns CDR1 KGHDR and CDR2 SFDVKD. The CDR3 is made up of 19 amino acids. Trimming at V came to 0 bases and at J to 6 bases, leaving 15 bases not matched to a gene. The CDR3 DNA is TGTGCCACCAGTGATTTGATAACGGGACAGGGGGAGGAGGTTGGCGAGCAGTACTTC. It codes for CATSDLITGQGEEVGEQYF.

The chain combines TRBV5-1 with TRBJ2-3, with a weak D call TRBD1 (6 bases). The CDR3 is 16 residues long. Germline CDR1 SGHRS, CDR2 YFSETQ. Deletions cut 4 bases from V and 2 bases from J, with 17 bases between. The CDR3 nucleotides are TGCGCCAGCAGCCCGGGCAGGACAGCAAACACAGATACGCAGTATTTT. Translated, it gives CASSPGRTANTDTQYF.

CDR3 nucleotide sequence: TGTGCCAGCACGCAGGGGCCGAGCACCGGGGAGCTGTTTTTT. Translating gives CASTQGPSTGELFF. The genes are TRBV6-5 and TRBJ2-2, with D tentatively TRBD1 (6 bases). Germline loops: CDR1 MNHEY, CDR2 SVGAGI. V lost 7 bases and J lost 4, with 13 bases in between. The CDR3 loop spans 14 amino acids.

CDR3 bases: TGTGCCAGCAGCCGGGTGGAGGGATCCTACGAGCAGTACTTC. Amino acids: CASSRVEGSYEQYF. This chain links TRBV3-1 (or the pseudogene TRBV3-2) with TRBJ2-7; D is possibly TRBD2 (6 bases). This CDR3 has 14 amino acids. Looked up from germline, CDR1 is LGHDT and CDR2 is YNNKEL (reference sequence). The V and J ends lost 4 bases and 1 base respectively, with 11 bases between them.

This chain joins TRBV5-1 and TRBJ2-7; D might be TRBD1 (6 bases). In germline, CDR1 is SGHRS, CDR2 YFSETQ. The CDR3 sequence is 15 residues long. The germline V and J ends were trimmed by 4 bases and 2 bases, with 16 bases remaining between them. The CDR3 loop reads CASSRDKGEPYEQYF. The DNA for the CDR3 is TGCGCCAGCAGCCGGGACAAGGGGGAACCCTACGAGCAGTACTTC.

The chain recombines TRBV10-2 with TRBJ2-2; tentatively, D is TRBD1 (5 bases). Germline assignment: CDR1 WSHSY and CDR2 SAAADI. V lost 8 bases, J lost 4 bases, and 14 bases lay in between. This CDR3 is built from 14 residues. The CDR3 DNA reads as TGCGCCAGCTACCCGCAGGGTCGCACCGGGGAGCTGTTTTTT. This codes for CASYPQGRTGELFF.

This clone occurred many times. The V gene is TRBV5-4, the J gene TRBJ2-2; no clear D. V lost 2 bases to trimming and J lost 4 bases, with 9 bases between them. The CDR3 has 14 residues. CDR1 SGHNT and CDR2 YYREEE come from the germline V gene (reference sequence). The CDR3 DNA follows: TGTGCCAGCAGCTTCGAGGTGATCACCGGGGAGCTGTTTTTT. Amino acids: CASSFEVITGELFF.

This sequence joins TRBV2 and TRBJ2-1; D perhaps matches TRBD1 (7 bases). The length of the CDR3 is 15 residues. The V gene lost 6 bases and the J gene lost 4 bases, with 16 bases spanning the gap. Per germline, CDR1 SNHLY and CDR2 FYNNEI. CDR3 nucleotide sequence: TGTGCCAGCAGCGCGGGACAGTTACTTTACAATGAGCAGTTCTTC. This codes for CASSAGQLLYNEQFF.

V gene TRBV19 combines with J gene TRBJ1-1; D is undetermined. CDR1 is LNHDA and CDR2 is SQIVND in the germline V gene (reference sequence). This CDR3 spans 11 amino acids. The V end was cut by 7 bases, the J end by 8 bases, with 11 bases between. The CDR3 DNA reads as TGTGCCAGTATTCGGAGGTTCGAAGCTTTCTTT. This sequence encodes CASIRRFEAFF.

The CDR3 sequence is CASSPSTGWSEAFF. CDR3 DNA sequence: TGTGCCAGCAGCCCCTCGACAGGCTGGTCTGAAGCTTTCTTT. The chain links TRBV11-1 to TRBJ1-1; D is possibly TRBD1 (6 bases). This CDR3 spans 14 amino acids. Germline loops: CDR1 SGHAT, CDR2 FQDESV (reference sequence). Deletions cut 5 bases from V and 6 bases from J, with 16 bases between.

Here the CDR3 DNA reads TGCGCCAGCAGCCAACGACAGGGGGGGGGAGCTAACTATGGCTACACCTTC. Its translation is CASSQRQGGGANYGYTF. The J gene is TRBJ1-2, the V gene TRBV4-1, with TRBD1 matching over 9 bases. This CDR3 contains 17 residues. V was clipped by 2 bases and J by 0 bases; unmatched bases: 7. Germline CDR1 and CDR2: MGHRA and YSYEKL.

The CDR3 protein is CASSQGGSRPETQYF. The CDR3 DNA is TGCGCCAGCAGCCAGGGCGGGAGCAGGCCCGAGACCCAGTACTTC. The chain recombines TRBV5-1 with TRBJ2-5, with 7 positions matching TRBD2. This CDR3 spans 15 amino acids. V dropped 4 bases and J dropped 5; count of bases not matched to a gene: 11. Germline V gene lookup returns CDR1 SGHRS and CDR2 YFSETQ. Drawing the rest from reference TRBV5-1 and TRBJ2-5, the complete variable domain is KAGVTQTPRYLIKTRGQQVTLSCSPISGHRSVSWYQQTPGQGLQFLFEYFSETQRNKGNFPGRFSGRQFSNSRSEMNVSTLELGDSALYLCASSQGGSRPETQYFGPGTRLLVL.